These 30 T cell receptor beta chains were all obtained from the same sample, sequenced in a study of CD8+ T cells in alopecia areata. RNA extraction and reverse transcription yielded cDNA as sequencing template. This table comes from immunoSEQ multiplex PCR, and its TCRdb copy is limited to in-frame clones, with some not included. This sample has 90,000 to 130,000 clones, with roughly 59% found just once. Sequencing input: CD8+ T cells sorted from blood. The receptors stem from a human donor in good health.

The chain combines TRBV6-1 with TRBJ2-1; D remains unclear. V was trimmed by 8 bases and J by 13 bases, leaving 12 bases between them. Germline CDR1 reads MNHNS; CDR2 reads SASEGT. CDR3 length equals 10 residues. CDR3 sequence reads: CASASFVQFF. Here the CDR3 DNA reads TGTGCCAGCGCGAGCTTTGTACAGTTCTTC.

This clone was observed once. The CDR3 reads CASSPPSVSTDTQYF. The CDR3 DNA sequence: TGTGCCAGCTCACCACCGTCGGTGAGCACAGATACGCAGTATTTT. This chain uses TRBV18 with TRBJ2-3; D ambiguous. The V gene's germline CDR1 is KGHSH and CDR2 LQKENI. The germline V and J ends were trimmed by 0 bases and 0 bases, with 7 bases remaining between them. This CDR3 region has 15 residues.

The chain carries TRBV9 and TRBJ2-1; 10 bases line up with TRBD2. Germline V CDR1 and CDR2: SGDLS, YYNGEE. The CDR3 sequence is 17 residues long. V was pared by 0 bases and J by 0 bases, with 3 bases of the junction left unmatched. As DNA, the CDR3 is TGTGCCAGCAGCGTAGACCAGCGGGGGGGCTCCTACAATGAGCAGTTCTTC. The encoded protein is CASSVDQRGGSYNEQFF.

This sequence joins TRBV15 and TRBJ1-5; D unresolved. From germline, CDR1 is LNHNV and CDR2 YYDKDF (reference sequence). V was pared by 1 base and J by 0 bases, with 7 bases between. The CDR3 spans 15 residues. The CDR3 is CATSRGRNSNQPQHF. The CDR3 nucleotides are TGTGCCACCAGCAGAGGGCGAAATAGCAATCAGCCCCAGCATTTT. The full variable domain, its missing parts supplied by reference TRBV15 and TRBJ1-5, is DAMVIQNPRYQVTQFGKPVTLSCSQTLNHNVMYWYQQKSSQAPKLLFHYYDKDFNNEADTPDNFQSRRPNTSFCFLDIRSPGLGDTAMYLCATSRGRNSNQPQHFGDGTRLSIL.

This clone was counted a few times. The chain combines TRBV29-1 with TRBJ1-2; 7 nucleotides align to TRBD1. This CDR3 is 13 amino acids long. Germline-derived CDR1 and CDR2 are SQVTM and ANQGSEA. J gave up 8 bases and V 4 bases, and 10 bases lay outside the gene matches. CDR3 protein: CSVGPDRNGGYTF. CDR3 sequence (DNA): TGCAGCGTTGGGCCGGACAGGAACGGGGGCTACACCTTC.

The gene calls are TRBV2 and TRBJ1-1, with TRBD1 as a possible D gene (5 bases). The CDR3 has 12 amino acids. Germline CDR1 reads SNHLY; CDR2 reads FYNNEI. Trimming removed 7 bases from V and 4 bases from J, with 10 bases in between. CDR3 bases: TGTGCCAGCAATGGGGGAGGCACTGAAGCTTTCTTT. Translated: CASNGGGTEAFF. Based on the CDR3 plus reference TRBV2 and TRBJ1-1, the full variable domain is EPEVTQTPSHQVTQMGQEVILRCVPISNHLYFYWYRQILGQKVEFLVSFYNNEISEKSEIFDDQFSVERPDGSNFTLKIRSTKLEDSAMYFCASNGGGTEAFFGQGTRLTVV.

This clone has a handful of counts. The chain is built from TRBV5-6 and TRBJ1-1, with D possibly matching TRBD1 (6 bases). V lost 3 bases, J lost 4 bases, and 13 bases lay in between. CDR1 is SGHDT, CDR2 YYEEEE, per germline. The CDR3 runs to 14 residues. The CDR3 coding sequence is TGTGCCAGCAGCTGGGGGGGCTCAGGCACTGAAGCTTTCTTT. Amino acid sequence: CASSWGGSGTEAFF.

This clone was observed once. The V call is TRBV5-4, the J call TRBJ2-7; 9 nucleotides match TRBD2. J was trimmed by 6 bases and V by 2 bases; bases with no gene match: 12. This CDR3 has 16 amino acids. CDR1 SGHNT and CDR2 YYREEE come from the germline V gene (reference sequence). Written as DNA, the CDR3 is TGTGCCAGCAGCTTCGGGAGACTAGCGGCCCCTCCCGAGCAGTACTTC. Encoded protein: CASSFGRLAAPPEQYF.

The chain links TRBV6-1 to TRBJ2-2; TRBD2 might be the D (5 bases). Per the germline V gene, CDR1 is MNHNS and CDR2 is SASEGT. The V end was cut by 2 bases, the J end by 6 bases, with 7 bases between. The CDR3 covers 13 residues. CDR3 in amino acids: CASSETGAGELFF. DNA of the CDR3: TGTGCCAGCAGTGAAACCGGGGCCGGGGAGCTGTTTTTT.

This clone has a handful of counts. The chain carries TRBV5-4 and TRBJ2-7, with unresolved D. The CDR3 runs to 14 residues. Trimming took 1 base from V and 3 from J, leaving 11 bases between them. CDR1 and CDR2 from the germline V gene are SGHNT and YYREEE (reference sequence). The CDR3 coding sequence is TGTGCCAGCAGCTTGATCACATCCAACTACGAGCAGTACTTC. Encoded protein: CASSLITSNYEQYF.

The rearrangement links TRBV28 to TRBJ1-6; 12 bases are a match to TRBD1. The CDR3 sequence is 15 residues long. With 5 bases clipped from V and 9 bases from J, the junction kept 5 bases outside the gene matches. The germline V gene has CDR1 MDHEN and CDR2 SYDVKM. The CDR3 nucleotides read TGTGCCAGCAGTGCGGGGACAGGGGGCAGTTCACCCCTCCACTTT. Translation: CASSAGTGGSSPLHF.

CDR3 residues: CASSQNRSPRETQYF. CDR3 nucleotide sequence: TGTGCCAGCAGTCAGAACCGAAGTCCCCGGGAGACCCAGTACTTC. V is TRBV27 and J is TRBJ2-5; D uncertain. CDR3 length equals 15 residues. V dropped 5 bases and J dropped 5 bases, with 18 bases sitting between them. Germline V CDR1 and CDR2: MNHEY, SMNVEV (reference sequence).

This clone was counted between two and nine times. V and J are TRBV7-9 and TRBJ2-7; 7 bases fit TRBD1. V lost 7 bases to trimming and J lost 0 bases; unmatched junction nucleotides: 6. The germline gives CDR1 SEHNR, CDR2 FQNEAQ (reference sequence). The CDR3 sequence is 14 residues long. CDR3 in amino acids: CASMPGQSSYEQYF. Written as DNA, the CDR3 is TGTGCCAGCATGCCGGGACAGAGCTCCTACGAGCAGTACTTC.

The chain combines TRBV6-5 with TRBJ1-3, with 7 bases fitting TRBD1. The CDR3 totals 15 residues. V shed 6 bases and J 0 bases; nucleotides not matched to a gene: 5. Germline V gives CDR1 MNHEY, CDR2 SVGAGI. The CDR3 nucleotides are TGTGCCAGCAGACTACGGGACAGCTCTGGAAACACCATATATTTT. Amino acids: CASRLRDSSGNTIYF.

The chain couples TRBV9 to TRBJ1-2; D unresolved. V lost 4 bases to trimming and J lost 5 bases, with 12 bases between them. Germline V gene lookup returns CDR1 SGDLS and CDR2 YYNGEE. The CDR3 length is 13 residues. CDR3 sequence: CASSSSAGYGYTF. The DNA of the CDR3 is TGTGCCAGCAGCTCCTCGGCGGGGTATGGCTACACCTTC.

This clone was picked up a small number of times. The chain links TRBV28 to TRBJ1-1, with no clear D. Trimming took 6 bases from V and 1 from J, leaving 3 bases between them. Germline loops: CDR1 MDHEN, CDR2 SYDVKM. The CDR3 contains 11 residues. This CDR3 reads CASRTNTEAFF. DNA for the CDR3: TGTGCCAGCAGGACGAACACTGAAGCTTTCTTT.

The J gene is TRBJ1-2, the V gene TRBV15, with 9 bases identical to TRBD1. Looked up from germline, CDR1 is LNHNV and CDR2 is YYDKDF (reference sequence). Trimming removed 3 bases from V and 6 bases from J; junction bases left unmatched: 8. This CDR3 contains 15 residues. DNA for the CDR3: TGTGCCACCAGCAGGTGGACAGGGGAAGATAATGGCTACACCTTC. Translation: CATSRWTGEDNGYTF.

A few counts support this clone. CDR3 loop: CASSLLVGSSYNSPLHF. In nucleotides, the CDR3 is TGTGCCAGCAGTTTACTAGTCGGGAGCTCCTATAATTCACCCCTCCACTTT. The chain employs TRBV27 and TRBJ1-6; D remains ambiguous. Germline V CDR1 and CDR2: MNHEY, SMNVEV (reference sequence). Between the trimmed V and J ends, which lost 2 bases and 0 bases, there was a span of 11 bases. This CDR3 is 17 amino acids long.

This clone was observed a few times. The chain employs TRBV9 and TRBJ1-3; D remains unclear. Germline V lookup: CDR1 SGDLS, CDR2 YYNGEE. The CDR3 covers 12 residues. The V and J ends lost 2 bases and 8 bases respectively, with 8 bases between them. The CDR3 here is CASSVGPDTIYF. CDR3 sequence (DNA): TGTGCCAGCAGCGTCGGGCCCGACACCATATATTTT.

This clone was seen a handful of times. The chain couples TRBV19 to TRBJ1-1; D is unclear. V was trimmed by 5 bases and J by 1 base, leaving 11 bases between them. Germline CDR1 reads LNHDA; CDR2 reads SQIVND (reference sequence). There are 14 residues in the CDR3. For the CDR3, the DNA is TGTGCCAGTAGTTTTTACAGCGGGAACACTGAAGCTTTCTTT. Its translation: CASSFYSGNTEAFF.

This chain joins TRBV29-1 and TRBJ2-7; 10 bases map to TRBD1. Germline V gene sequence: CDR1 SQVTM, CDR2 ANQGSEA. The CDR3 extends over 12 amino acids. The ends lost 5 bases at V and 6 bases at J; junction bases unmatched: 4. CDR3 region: CSVWDRGAEQYF. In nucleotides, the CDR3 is TGCAGCGTTTGGGACAGGGGTGCCGAGCAGTACTTC.

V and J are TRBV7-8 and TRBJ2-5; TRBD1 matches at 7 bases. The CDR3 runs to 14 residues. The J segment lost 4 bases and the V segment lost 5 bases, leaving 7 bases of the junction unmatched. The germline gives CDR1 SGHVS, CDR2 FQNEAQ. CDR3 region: CASSRRQGPETQYF. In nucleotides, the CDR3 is TGTGCCAGCAGCCGACGACAGGGCCCAGAGACCCAGTACTTC.

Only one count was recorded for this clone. CDR3 DNA: TGTGCCACCCGAGAAGGGGGGGCTGGTGGCTACACCTTC. This sequence encodes CATREGGAGGYTF. The chain has TRBV15 and TRBJ1-2, with D possibly TRBD1 on 6 matching bases. The CDR3 contains 13 residues. Germline V gene data show CDR1 as LNHNV and CDR2 as YYDKDF (reference sequence). V lost 8 bases and J lost 7, with 17 bases in between.

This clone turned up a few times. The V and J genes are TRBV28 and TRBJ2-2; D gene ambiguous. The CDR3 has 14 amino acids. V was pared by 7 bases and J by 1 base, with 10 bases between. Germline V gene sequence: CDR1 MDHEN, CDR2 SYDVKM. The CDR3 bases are TGTGCCAGCACCCGGTTATTGAACACCGGGGAGCTGTTTTTT. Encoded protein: CASTRLLNTGELFF.

CDR3 DNA sequence: TGCAGCGTATGGGGGACTGAAGCTTTCTTT. Translating gives CSVWGTEAFF. V usage is TRBV29-1 and J usage is TRBJ1-1, with D maybe TRBD1 (5 bases). Trimming pared 6 bases from V and 5 bases from J, leaving 7 bases between. Germline CDR1 SQVTM, CDR2 ANQGSEA. CDR3 length: 10 amino acids.

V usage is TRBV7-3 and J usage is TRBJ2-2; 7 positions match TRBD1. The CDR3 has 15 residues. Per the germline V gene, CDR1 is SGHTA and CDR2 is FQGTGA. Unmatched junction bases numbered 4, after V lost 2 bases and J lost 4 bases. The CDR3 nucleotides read TGTGCCAGCAGCTTACAGTCAGGGGGCACCGGGGAGCTGTTTTTT. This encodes CASSLQSGGTGELFF.

The CDR3 DNA reads TGTGCCACCAGCGGGGACAGGGAACTCAGCTCCTACGAGCAGTACTTC. The encoded protein is CATSGDRELSSYEQYF. The chain recombines TRBV15 with TRBJ2-7; 9 nucleotides agree with TRBD1. The junction had 8 bases not matched to a gene; V was cut back by 5 bases and J by 0 bases. Germline CDR1 reads LNHNV; CDR2 reads YYDKDF (reference sequence). The CDR3 length is 16 residues.

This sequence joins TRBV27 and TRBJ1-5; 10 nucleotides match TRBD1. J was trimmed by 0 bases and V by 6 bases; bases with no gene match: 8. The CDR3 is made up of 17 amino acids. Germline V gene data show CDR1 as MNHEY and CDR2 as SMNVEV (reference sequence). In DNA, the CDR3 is TGTGCCAGCAGCCCCGGGACAGGGGTCTATAGCAATCAGCCCCAGCATTTT. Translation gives CASSPGTGVYSNQPQHF.

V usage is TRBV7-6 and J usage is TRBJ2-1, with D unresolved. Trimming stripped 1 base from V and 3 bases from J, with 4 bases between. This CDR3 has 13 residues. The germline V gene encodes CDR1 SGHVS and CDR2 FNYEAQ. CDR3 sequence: CASSLVGYNEQFF. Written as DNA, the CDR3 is TGTGCCAGCAGCTTAGTGGGCTACAATGAGCAGTTCTTC. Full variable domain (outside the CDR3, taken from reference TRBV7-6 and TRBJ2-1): GAGVSQSPRYKVTKRGQDVALRCDPISGHVSLYWYRQALGQGPEFLTYFNYEAQQDKSGLPNDRFSAERPEGSISTLTIQRTEQRDSAMYRCASSLVGYNEQFFGPGTRLTVL.

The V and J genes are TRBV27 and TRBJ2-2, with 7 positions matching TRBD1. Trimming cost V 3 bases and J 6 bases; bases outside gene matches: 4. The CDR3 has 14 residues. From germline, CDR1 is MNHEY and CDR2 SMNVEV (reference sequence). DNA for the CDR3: TGTGCCAGCAGTTTCTCCACAGGGGCCGGGGAGCTGTTTTTT. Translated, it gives CASSFSTGAGELFF.